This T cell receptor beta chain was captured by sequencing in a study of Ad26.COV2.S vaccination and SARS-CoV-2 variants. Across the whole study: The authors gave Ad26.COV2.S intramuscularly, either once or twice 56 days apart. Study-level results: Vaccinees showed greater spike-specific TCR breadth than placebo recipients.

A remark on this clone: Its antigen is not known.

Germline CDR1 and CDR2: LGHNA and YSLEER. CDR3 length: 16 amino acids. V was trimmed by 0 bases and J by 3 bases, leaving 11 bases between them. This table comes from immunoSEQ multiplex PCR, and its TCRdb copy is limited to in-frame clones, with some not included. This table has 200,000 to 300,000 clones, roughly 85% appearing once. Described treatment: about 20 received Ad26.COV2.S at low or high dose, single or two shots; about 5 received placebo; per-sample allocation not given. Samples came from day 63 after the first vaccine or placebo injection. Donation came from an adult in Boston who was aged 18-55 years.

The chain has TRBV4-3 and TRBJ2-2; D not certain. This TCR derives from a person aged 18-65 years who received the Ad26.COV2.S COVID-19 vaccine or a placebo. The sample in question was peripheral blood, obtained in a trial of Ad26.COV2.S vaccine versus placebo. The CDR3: CASSQDLASHTGELFF. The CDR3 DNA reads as TGCGCCAGCAGCCAAGATCTGGCATCCCACACCGGGGAGCTGTTTTTT.